Included here is one T cell receptor (beta chain) sequence, with context. Its antigen is currently unknown. This sample is drawn from a study of response to subunit inactivated influenza vaccine. Overall study results and limits: Researchers suggested that each seasonal influenza vaccination recruits few new T cells.

Each CDR3 protein is one row after TCRdb ran MiXCR on the RT-PCR reads. The sample includes 500,000 to 600,000 distinct CDR3 sequences, approximately 17% seen only once; the top ten take around 3%. V was cut by 10 bases and J by 4 bases, with 15 bases left in between. The CDR3 sequence is 13 residues long. Germline CDR1 is ENHRY and CDR2 is SYGVKD. This chain links TRBV10-3 with TRBJ2-3; no reliable D call. The specimen was CD4+ T cells sorted from PBMCs, collected about 24 months after vaccination. The origin of this receptor is a man between 50 and 70 years old who received an inactivated influenza vaccine. The CDR3 sequence: CATRPVSADTQYF. CDR3 sequence (DNA): TGTGCCACCCGGCCCGTTTCTGCAGATACGCAGTATTTT.